The source of this T cell receptor (beta chain) is a study of CD8+CD57+ T cells in acquired aplastic anemia (dated by TCRdb to 2017 to 2018). With regard to the full study: On average, sorted CD4+ and CD8+ cells yielded roughly 3.4 ug of extracted DNA, with a range of roughly 0.17 to 27.4 ug. An average of approximately 10 million reads for CD4+ cells and 11 million to 12 million reads for CD8+ cells was obtained from healthy donor samples. Overall study results and their limits: Patients and healthy controls showed no significant difference in CD8+ Simpson's diversity (P=0.060). Some 31 CD8+ CDR3 sequences were shared between patients and controls but appeared highly expressed in patients and within their immunodominant clones.

TCR repertoires of sorted CD4+ and CD8+ blood T cells from severe aplastic anemia patients and healthy subjects were deep-sequenced in the study. Ficoll-Paque density gradient centrifugation was used to isolate peripheral blood mononuclear cells. Before DNA was extracted, CD4+ and CD8+ T cells were sorted using either FACS or magnetic beads. TCR beta VDJ combination and CDR3 sequence profiling used genomic DNA as the template. An Illumina HiSeq 2000 was the platform used for TCR repertoire sequencing. On the study's bioinformatics: TRBV/TRBJ rearrangement plots, CDR3 size and DJ length profiles, and Simpson's diversity index were used to assess repertoires. The most abundant DNA sequence in the deep sequencing data was taken as the immunodominant clone. CDR3 amino acid sequences were checked for sharing between subjects and were compared against published repertoires and the VDJdb database. The public reads were quality trimmed at Q25 with fastp and then assembled into clones with MiXCR by TCRdb, keeping productive beta chains. Every distinct CDR3 protein forms one entry, paired with its most common genes and DNA. TCRdb's processing, not the authors' own work, is the source of the V and J calls. For this sample there are 100,000 to 150,000 distinct CDR3 sequences; around 46% appear just once. The ten largest make up around 2.5% of the sample.

As concerns this clonotype: Its antigen remains unidentified. The CDR3 does not end in the conserved phenylalanine or tryptophan, so this is likely a read error.

From its first to its last residue, the CDR3 has 14 amino acids. Only the CDR3 DNA stays, 42 bases, in frame from base 1. CDR1 and CDR2, looked up from the germline V gene, are KGHSH and LQKENI. The germline V and J ends show losses of 2 bases and 4 bases respectively, and no gene match explains 2 bases of the junction. Sequenced input: sorted CD4+, CD8+, or CD8+CD57+ T cells (not recorded which) from PBMCs. The V and J segments used are TRBV18 and TRBJ1-3, and 7 junctional nucleotides match TRBD1. The source is a human donor in good health, serving as a control. The CDR3 is CASSPGQEGNTIYL. Read as DNA, the sequence is TGTGCCAGCTCACCAGGACAGGAAGGAAACACCATATATCTT.